The clone carrying this T cell receptor (beta chain) showed up just a few times. The antigen remains undetermined. This entry is derived from a study of cytomegalovirus exposure and HLA in healthy donors. V gave up 3 bases and J gave up 8 bases; unmatched junction bases: 9. CDR3 size: 14 residues. CDR1 and CDR2 from the germline V gene are LGHNA and YNFKEQ. 60 Vbeta and 13 Jbeta primers were used in PCR. Using immunoSEQ multiplex PCR, the repertoire was profiled, and TCRdb retains in-frame clones only, with some absent. The sample lists under 130,000 clones; 65% to 85% were seen once. Regarding the study as a whole: Across all donors, roughly uniform sequencing depth was an assumption of the presence/absence analyses. Beyond CMV serostatus, there was no information to go on about immune exposure. Another analysis was done later, and it associated around 15,000 TCR beta sequences with HLA alleles at 0.05 false discovery rate.

The source of this sequence is a man between 18 and 29 years old in good health and CMV-seronegative. The chain recombines TRBV4-2 with TRBJ1-2; 7 nucleotides agree with TRBD1. Sequencing used PBMCs. CDR3 DNA sequence: TGTGCCAGCAGCCAGTCCCGGGACAGCTCCGGCTACACCTTC. Protein: CASSQSRDSSGYTF.